This T cell receptor beta chain was sequenced in a study of cytomegalovirus exposure and HLA in healthy donors. Regarding this clone: Antigen specificity is unknown.

The PCR used 60 Vbeta and 13 Jbeta primers. Some clones are missing from TCRdb's copy, which holds only in-frame ones; the method was immunoSEQ multiplex PCR. The table shows 150,000 or so clones, with approximately 79% occurring only once. Study results and caveats: In an earlier analysis, productive rearrangement rates for most beta V segments clustered near 87% or 30%. The study flagged some 170 TCR beta chains as cytomegalovirus-associated.

The CDR3 totals 13 residues. V lost 1 base and J lost 8, with 12 bases in between. In germline, CDR1 is SGHRS, CDR2 YFSETQ. Sequencing was done on a sample of PBMCs. The receptor was derived from a middle-aged man in good health and CMV-seropositive. The rearrangement uses TRBV5-1 and TRBJ1-1; no clear D. The CDR3 DNA is TGCGCCAGCAGCTTGTCGCCTGTCGAGGAAGCTTTCTTT. It codes for CASSLSPVEEAFF. Complete variable domain (other parts from reference TRBV5-1 and TRBJ1-1): KAGVTQTPRYLIKTRGQQVTLSCSPISGHRSVSWYQQTPGQGLQFLFEYFSETQRNKGNFPGRFSGRQFSNSRSEMNVSTLELGDSALYLCASSLSPVEEAFFGQGTRLTVV.